Sequencing of this T cell receptor beta chain was carried out in a study of CD8 T cells in ankylosing spondylitis. Making use of molecular barcodes, quantitative 5'-RACE generated TCR beta libraries. TCRdb reprocessed the 5' RACE reads via MiXCR and lists one record per CDR3 protein. The table lists a few hundred thousand distinct CDR3 sequences, 20% to 30% of them singletons. The germline CDR1 and CDR2 sequences are SEHNR and FQNEAQ (reference sequence). CDR3 length: 15 amino acids. The V segment lost 5 bases and the J segment 10 bases; nucleotides outside the gene matches: 11. This clonotype showed up just a few times. Its antigen is currently unknown. Findings and limits, study-wide: Blood of patients with ankylosing spondylitis appeared to be characterized by a TCR beta motif of several highly homologous variants. Several of the motif variants were reported before in synovial fluid and blood from reactive arthritis. As reported, disease-linked clones showed significant enrichment in matched ankylosing spondylitis synovial fluid.

V is TRBV7-9 and J is TRBJ1-6; TRBD1 matches at 7 bases. The sequence derives from a male donor with ankylosing spondylitis or in good health (not recorded which). Source material: blood, either unsorted or a sorted T cell fraction (not recorded which). This CDR3 reads CASSPGDSRGSPLHF. CDR3 nucleotides: TGTGCCAGCAGCCCCGGGGACAGCCGAGGCTCACCCCTCCACTTT.